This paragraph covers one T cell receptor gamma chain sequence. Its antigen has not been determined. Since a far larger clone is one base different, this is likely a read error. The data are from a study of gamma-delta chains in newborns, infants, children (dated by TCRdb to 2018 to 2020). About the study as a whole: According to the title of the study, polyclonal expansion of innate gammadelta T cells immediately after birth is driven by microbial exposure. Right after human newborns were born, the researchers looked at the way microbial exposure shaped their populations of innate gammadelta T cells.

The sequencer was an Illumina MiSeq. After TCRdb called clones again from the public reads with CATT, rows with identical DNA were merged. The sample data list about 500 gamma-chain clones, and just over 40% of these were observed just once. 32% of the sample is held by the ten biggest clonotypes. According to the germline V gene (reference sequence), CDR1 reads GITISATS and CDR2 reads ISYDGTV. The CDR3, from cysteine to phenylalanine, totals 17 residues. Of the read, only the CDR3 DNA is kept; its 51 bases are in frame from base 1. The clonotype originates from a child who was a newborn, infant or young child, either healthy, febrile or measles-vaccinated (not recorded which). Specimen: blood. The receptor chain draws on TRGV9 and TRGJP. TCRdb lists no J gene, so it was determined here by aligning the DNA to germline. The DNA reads TGTGCCTTGTGGGAGGTCCCACAAGGGTTGGGCAAAAAAATCAAGGTATTT. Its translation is CALWEVPQGLGKKIKVF.